This record covers a single T cell receptor (beta chain). Which antigen it targets is not known. Base qualities are not recorded, but no much larger clone differs from it by a single base. Reading from cysteine to phenylalanine, the CDR3 counts 16 amino acids. The entry retains the CDR3 DNA only, 48 bases that are in frame from base 1. The germline V gene encodes CDR1 SEHNR and CDR2 FQNEAQ (reference sequence). This entry is derived from a study of blood T cells in healthy people across ages (dated by TCRdb to the mid-2010s). With respect to the entire study: In model experiments, template switching captured roughly one uniquely barcoded TCR beta cDNA molecule for every two T cells. To track age-related changes in TCR beta repertoire diversity, the study relied on deep sequencing normalized with unique cDNA molecular identifiers. Donors of different ages were randomly distributed across sequencing lanes to avoid experimental bias. Four age groups were formed from the donors: young (average approximately 15 years), middle-aged (around 37), aged (62) and long-lived (roughly 81). Two additional independent replicas of 1 million unique cDNA reads from the same blood draw were analyzed for two donors (one aged 18 to 30 and one aged 80 or older). On the study overall, not on this receptor specifically: Observed TCR beta diversity per million T cells fell roughly linearly with age, and a significant reduction was already apparent by age around 40. Since profiling was done on bulk unsorted PBMCs, naive and antigen-experienced compartments could not be conclusively compared. Donor CMV infection status was unknown, potentially confounding age-related changes in expanded clonotypes. Estimates of total diversity based on one million sequenced T cells were regarded as lower bounds and as underestimates. Compared with the aged group, the long-lived group had more naive CD4+ T cells, fewer expanded clones and increased TCR diversity, suggesting age selection. There was a strong correlation between observed TCR beta diversity and the percentage of naive T cells measured by flow cytometry.

Library construction relied on 5' RACE. The sequencer was an Illumina HiSeq 2500. A second PCR of roughly 7 to 11 cycles was performed with a sample-barcoded 5' primer and a J-beta primer mix. Each TCR beta cDNA molecule received a unique molecular identifier from a template-switch 5' adaptor carrying 12 random nucleotides. Each sample yielded at least 3 million CDR3-containing paired-end reads. All of the RNA was converted into first-strand cDNA using the Mint cDNA synthesis kit, with a TRBC-specific oligonucleotide serving as the primer. Following uracil-DNA glycosylase treatment, a first 18-cycle PCR with universal primers M1SS and BC2_uni_R was performed on all cDNA. Processing in the source paper ran as follows. For normalization, 1 million high-quality reads were randomly selected from each sample, with every read carrying a distinct molecular identifier. Instead of being binned into consensus sequences, reads with shared molecular identifiers were discarded. CDR3 identification, clonotype clustering and error correction used MiTCR with a Q25 quality threshold and the strictest error-elimination algorithm. A nonparametric unseen species model with Euler transformation was used to estimate a lower bound on total TCR beta diversity. The public sequencing data were trimmed at Q25 with fastp and processed into clonotypes with MiXCR by TCRdb, which kept only in-frame beta chains. Rows merge per CDR3 protein into single entries with the most common DNA and genes. TCRdb, not the original authors, processed these V and J calls. The sample table holds around 1.5 million distinct CDR3 sequences, of which approximately 59% were seen once. 6.5% to 8.5% of the sample is taken by the ten largest.

Donors were 35 to 40 systemically healthy Caucasian individuals from Russia aged roughly 6 to 100 years. About 9.8 milliliters of peripheral blood were drawn from each donor into EDTA-treated Vacutainer tubes. Ficoll-Paque density-gradient centrifugation was used to isolate PBMCs, with at least 7 million per sample. Trizol reagent was used to extract total RNA from the PBMCs, yielding at least 6 micrograms per sample. For every donor, flow cytometry on a PBMC aliquot measured the percentage of naive CD45RAhigh/CD27high T cells. Sequencing was performed on blood. The sequence came from a man aged 18 to 35 in good health. The sequence joins TRBV7-9 to TRBJ2-4, with TRBD2 matching 8 junction bases. The better agreement between TRBJ2-7 and the DNA end casts doubt on the J call. The CDR3 region reads CASSPLIAGGLHEQYF. The nucleotide sequence is given as TGTGCCAGCAGCCCTCTTATTGCGGGAGGTCTCCACGAGCAGTACTTC.